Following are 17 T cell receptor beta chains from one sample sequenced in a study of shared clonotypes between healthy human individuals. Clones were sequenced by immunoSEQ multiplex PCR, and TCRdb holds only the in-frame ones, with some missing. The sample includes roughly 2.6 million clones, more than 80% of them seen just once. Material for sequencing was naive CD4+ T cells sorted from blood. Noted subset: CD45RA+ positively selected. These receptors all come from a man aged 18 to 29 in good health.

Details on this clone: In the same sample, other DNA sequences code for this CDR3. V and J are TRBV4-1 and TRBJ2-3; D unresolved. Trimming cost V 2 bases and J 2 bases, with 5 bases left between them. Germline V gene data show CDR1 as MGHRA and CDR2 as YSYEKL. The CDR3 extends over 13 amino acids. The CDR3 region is CASSQPNTDTQYF. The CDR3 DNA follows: TGCGCCAGCAGCCAACCGAACACAGATACGCAGTATTTT.

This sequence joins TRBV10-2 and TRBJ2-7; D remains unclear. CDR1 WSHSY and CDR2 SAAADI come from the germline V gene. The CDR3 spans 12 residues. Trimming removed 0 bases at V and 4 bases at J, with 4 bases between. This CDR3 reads CASSESQYEQYF. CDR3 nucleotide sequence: TGCGCCAGCAGTGAGTCACAGTACGAGCAGTACTTC.

Here the CDR3 reads CASSARSSYEQYF. The CDR3 DNA reads as TGTGCCAGCAGTGCCCGGAGCTCCTACGAGCAGTACTTC. This chain joins TRBV27 and TRBJ2-7; D is undetermined. The V end lost 5 bases, the J end lost 0 bases, and 8 bases lay between the germline ends. CDR1 and CDR2 (germline): MNHEY, SMNVEV (reference sequence). There are 13 residues in the CDR3.

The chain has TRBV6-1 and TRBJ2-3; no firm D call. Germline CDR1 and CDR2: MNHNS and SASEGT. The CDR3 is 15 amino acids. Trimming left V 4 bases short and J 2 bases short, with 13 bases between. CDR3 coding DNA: TGTGCCAGCAGTGGGACGCGCGGCTTCACAGATACGCAGTATTTT. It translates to CASSGTRGFTDTQYF.

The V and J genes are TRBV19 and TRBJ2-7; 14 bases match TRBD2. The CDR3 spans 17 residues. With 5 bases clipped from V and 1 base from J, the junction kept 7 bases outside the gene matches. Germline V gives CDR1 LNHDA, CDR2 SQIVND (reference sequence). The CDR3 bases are TGTGCCAGTAGTCCAGGACTAGCGGGAGGCCAATCCTACGAGCAGTACTTC. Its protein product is CASSPGLAGGQSYEQYF.

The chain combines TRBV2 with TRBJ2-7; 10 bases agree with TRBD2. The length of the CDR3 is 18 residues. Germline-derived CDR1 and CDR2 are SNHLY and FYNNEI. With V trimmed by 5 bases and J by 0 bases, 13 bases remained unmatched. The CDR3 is CASSSQVPSGGSSYEQYF. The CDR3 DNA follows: TGTGCCAGCAGTTCCCAAGTGCCTAGCGGGGGAAGCTCCTACGAGCAGTACTTC.

The CDR3 sequence: CTTNTVYEQYF. The DNA for the CDR3 is TGTACCACTAATACAGTCTACGAGCAGTACTTC. The V call is TRBV9, the J call TRBJ2-7; no definite D call. Per the germline V gene, CDR1 is SGDLS and CDR2 is YYNGEE. The CDR3 loop spans 11 amino acids.

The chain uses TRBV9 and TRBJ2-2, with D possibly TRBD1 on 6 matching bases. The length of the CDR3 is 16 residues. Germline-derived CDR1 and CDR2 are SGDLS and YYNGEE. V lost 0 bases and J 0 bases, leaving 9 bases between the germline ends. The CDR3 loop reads CASSVGTGTNTGELFF. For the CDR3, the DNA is TGTGCCAGCAGCGTAGGAACAGGGACGAACACCGGGGAGCTGTTTTTT.

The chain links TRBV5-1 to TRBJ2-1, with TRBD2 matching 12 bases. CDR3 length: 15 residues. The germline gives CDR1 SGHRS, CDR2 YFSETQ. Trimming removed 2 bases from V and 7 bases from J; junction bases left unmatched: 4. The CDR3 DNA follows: TGCGCCAGCAGCTTTGAGACTAGCGGGAGTAATGAGCAGTTCTTC. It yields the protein CASSFETSGSNEQFF. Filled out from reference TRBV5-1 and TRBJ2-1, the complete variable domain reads KAGVTQTPRYLIKTRGQQVTLSCSPISGHRSVSWYQQTPGQGLQFLFEYFSETQRNKGNFPGRFSGRQFSNSRSEMNVSTLELGDSALYLCASSFETSGSNEQFFGPGTRLTVL.

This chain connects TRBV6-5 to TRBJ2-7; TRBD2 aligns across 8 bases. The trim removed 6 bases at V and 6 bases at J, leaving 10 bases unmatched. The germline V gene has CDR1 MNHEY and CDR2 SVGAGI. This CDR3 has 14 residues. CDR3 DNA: TGTGCCAGCAGCCCCGGGGGGGCGCCCACCGAGCAGTACTTC. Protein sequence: CASSPGGAPTEQYF.

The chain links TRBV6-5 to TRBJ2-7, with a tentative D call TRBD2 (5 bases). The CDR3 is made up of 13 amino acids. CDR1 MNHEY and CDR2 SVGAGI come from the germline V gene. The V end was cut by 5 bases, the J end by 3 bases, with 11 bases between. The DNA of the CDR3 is TGTGCCAGCAGTAGATACGGGGACTACGAGCAGTACTTC. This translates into CASSRYGDYEQYF.

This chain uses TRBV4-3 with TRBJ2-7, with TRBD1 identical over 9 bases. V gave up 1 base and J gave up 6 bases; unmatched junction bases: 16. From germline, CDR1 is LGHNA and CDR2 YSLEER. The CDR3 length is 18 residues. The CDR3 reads CASSQATHTQGAPLEQYF. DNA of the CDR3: TGCGCCAGCAGCCAAGCCACCCACACACAGGGGGCACCCCTCGAGCAGTACTTC.

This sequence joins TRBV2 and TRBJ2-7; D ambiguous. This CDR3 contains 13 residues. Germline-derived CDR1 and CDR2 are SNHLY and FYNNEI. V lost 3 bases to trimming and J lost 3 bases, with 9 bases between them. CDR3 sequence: CASSDAGIYEQYF. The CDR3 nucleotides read TGTGCCAGCAGTGATGCAGGTATCTACGAGCAGTACTTC.

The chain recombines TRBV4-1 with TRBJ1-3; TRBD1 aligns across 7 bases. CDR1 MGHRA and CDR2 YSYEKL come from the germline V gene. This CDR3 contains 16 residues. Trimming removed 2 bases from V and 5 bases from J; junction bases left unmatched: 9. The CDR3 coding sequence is TGCGCCAGCAGCCAACCGACAGGGAGAACCCGAAACACCATATATTTT. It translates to CASSQPTGRTRNTIYF.

The DNA of the CDR3 is TGTGCCAGCAGCTTACGACTGGGGTTGAACACCGGGGAGCTGTTTTTT. Translated, it gives CASSLRLGLNTGELFF. V gene TRBV5-5 combines with J gene TRBJ2-2; D ambiguous. The CDR3 spans 16 residues. Germline lookup yields CDR1 SGHKS and CDR2 YYEKEE (reference sequence). The V gene lost 2 bases and the J gene lost 1 base, with 12 bases spanning the gap.

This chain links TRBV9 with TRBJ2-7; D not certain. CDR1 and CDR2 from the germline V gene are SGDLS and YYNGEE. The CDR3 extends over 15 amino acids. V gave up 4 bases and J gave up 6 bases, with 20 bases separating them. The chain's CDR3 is CASSPRLLEGGEQYF. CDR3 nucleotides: TGTGCCAGCAGCCCGCGACTCCTTGAAGGCGGCGAGCAGTACTTC.

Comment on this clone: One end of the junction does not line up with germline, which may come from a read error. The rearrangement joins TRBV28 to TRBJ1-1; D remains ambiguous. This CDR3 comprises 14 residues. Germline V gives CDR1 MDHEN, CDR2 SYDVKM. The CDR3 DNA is TGTGCCAGCAGTTTGACCGGGGAGAACAGTGAAGCTTTCTTT. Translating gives CASSLTGENSEAFF.